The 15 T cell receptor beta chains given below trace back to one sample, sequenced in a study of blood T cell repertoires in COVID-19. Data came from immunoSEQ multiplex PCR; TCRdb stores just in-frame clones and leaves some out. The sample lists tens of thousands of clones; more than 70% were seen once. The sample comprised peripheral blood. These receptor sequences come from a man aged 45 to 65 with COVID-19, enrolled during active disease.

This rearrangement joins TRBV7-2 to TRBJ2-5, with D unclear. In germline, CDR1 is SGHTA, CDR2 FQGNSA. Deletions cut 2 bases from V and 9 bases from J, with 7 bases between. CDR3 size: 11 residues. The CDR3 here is CASSLFLPQYF. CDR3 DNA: TGTGCCAGCAGCTTATTCCTTCCCCAGTACTTC. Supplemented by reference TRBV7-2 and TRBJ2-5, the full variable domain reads GAGVSQSPSNKVTEKGKDVELRCDPISGHTALYWYRQSLGQGLEFLIYFQGNSAPDKSGLPSDRFSAERTGGSVSTLTIQRTQQEDSAVYLCASSLFLPQYFGPGTRLLVL.

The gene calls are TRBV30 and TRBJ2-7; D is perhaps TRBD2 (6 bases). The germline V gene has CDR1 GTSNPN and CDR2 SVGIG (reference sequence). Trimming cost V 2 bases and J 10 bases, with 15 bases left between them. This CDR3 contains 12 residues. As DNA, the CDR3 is TGTGCCTGGAGTTCCCCAGGGAGGAAACAGTACTTC. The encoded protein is CAWSSPGRKQYF. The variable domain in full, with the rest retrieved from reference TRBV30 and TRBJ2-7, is SQTIHQWPATLVQPVGSPLSLECTVEGTSNPNLYWYRQAAGRGLQLLFYSVGIGQISSEVPQNLSASRPQDRQFILSSKKLLLSDSGFYLCAWSSPGRKQYFGPGTRLTVT.

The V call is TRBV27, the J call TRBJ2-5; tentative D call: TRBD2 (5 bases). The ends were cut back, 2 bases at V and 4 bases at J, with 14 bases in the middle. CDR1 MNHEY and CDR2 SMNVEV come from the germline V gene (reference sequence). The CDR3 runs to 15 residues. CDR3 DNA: TGTGCCAGCAGTTTAAGTAGCGTGGCGGGAGAGACCCAGTACTTC. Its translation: CASSLSSVAGETQYF.

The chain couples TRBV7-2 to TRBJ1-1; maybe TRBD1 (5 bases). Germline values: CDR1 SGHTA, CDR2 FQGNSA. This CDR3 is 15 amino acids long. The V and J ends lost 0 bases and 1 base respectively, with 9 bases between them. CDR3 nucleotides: TGTGCCAGCAGCTTAGCGGGGCAGACGAACACTGAAGCTTTCTTT. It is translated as CASSLAGQTNTEAFF.

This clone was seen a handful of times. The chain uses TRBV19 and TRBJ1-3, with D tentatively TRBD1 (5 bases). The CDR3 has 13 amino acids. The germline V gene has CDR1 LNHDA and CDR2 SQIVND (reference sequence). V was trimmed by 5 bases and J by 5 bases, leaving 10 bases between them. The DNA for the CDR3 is TGTGCCAGTAGTCCCAGACAGCGAAACACCATATATTTT. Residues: CASSPRQRNTIYF.

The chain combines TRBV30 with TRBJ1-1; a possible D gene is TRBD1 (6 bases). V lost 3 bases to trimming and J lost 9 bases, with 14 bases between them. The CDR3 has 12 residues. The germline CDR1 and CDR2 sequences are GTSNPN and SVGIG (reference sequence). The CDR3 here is CAWSGLQGQAFF. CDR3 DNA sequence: TGTGCCTGGAGCGGCCTACAGGGACAAGCTTTCTTT.

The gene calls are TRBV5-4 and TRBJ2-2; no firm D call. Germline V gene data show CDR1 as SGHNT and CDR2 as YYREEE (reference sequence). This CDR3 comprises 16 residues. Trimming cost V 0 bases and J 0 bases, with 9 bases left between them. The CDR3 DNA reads TGTGCCAGCAGCTTGGCCGAGAGAGCGAACACCGGGGAGCTGTTTTTT. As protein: CASSLAERANTGELFF. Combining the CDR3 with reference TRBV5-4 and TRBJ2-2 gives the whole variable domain ETGVTQSPTHLIKTRGQQVTLRCSSQSGHNTVSWYQQALGQGPQFIFQYYREEENGRGNFPPRFSGLQFPNYSSELNVNALELDDSALYLCASSLAERANTGELFFGEGSRLTVL.

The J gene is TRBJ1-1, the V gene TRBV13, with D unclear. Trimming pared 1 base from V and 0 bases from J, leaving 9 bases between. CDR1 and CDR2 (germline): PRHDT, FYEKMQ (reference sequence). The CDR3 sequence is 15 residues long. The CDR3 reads CASSLDTVLNTEAFF. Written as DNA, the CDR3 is TGTGCCAGCAGCTTAGATACAGTCCTGAACACTGAAGCTTTCTTT.

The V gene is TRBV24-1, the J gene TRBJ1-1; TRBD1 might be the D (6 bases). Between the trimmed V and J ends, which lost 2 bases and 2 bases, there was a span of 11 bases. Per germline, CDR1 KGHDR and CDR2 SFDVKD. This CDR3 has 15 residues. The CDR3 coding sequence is TGTGCCACCAGTGATTACAGGGACGGTAACACTGAAGCTTTCTTT. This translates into CATSDYRDGNTEAFF.

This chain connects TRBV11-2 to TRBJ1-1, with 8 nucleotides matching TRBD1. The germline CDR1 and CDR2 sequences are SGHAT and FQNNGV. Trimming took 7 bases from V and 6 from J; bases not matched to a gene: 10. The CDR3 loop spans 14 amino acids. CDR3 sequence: CASTLKTGESEAFF. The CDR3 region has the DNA TGTGCCAGCACCCTCAAGACAGGGGAGTCTGAAGCTTTCTTT.

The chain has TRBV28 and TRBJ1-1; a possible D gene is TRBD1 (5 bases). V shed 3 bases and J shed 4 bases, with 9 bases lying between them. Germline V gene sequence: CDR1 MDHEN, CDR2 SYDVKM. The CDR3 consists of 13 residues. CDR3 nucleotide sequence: TGTGCCAGCAGTTTTGGGGGGGGCACTGAAGCTTTCTTT. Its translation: CASSFGGGTEAFF.

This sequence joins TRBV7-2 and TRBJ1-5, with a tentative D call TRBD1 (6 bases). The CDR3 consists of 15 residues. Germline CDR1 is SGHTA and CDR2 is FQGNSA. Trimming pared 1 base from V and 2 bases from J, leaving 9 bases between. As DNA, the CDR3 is TGTGCCAGCAGCTTAGGAGGACAGCGCAATCAGCCCCAGCATTTT. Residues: CASSLGGQRNQPQHF.

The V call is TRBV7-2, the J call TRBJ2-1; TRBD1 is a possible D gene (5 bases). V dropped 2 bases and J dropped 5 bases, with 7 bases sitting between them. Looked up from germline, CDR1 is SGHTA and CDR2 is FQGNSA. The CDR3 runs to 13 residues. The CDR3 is CASSLSRDNEQFF. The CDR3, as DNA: TGTGCCAGCAGCTTATCCAGGGACAATGAGCAGTTCTTC.

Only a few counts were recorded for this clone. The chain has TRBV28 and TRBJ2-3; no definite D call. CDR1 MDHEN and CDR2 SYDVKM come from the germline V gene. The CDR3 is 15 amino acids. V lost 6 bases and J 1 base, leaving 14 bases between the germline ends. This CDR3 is CASRRRSTRTDTQYF. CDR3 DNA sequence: TGTGCCAGCAGAAGACGGAGTACCCGCACAGATACGCAGTATTTT.

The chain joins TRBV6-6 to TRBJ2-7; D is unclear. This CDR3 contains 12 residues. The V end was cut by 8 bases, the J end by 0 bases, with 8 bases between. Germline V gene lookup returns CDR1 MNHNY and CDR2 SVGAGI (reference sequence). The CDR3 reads CASFESSYEQYF. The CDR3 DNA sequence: TGTGCCAGCTTCGAGAGCTCCTACGAGCAGTACTTC.